This is a list of T cell receptor beta chains from one sample in a study of breast tumors, draining lymph nodes, adjacent tissues. TCRdb ran MiXCR on the multiplex PCR reads and lists one entry per CDR3 protein. The data hold over 250,000 distinct CDR3 sequences, with around 30% observed a single time. The sample was axillary lymph node tissue. These receptors all come from a female donor with breast cancer. Some clones in this sample may be carry-over from other donors' samples. Both conserved end residues are part of each CDR3. The order of the fields is J gene, D gene, V gene, clone size, CDR3 protein, CDR3 DNA. A D gene is named only where the DNA matches it firmly. Size is stated for part of the rows, as once, few or many counts, or as a class when the clone is expanded.

j_gene: TRBJ2-7
d_gene: TRBD2
v_gene: TRBV4-1
abundance: few
CDR3aa: CASSPPGGSGTGEQYF
CDR3nt: TGCGCCAGCAGCCCCCCGGGCGGGAGCGGTACGGGAGAGCAGTACTTC

j_gene: TRBJ1-1
d_gene: .
v_gene: TRBV20-1
abundance: .
CDR3aa: CSASGANTEAFF
CDR3nt: TGCAGTGCTAGTGGGGCTAACACTGAAGCTTTCTTT

j_gene: TRBJ2-7
d_gene: .
v_gene: TRBV7-3
abundance: .
CDR3aa: CASSAGTDEQYF
CDR3nt: TGTGCCAGCAGTGCAGGGACGGACGAGCAGTACTTC

j_gene: TRBJ1-2
d_gene: .
v_gene: TRBV10-3
abundance: .
CDR3aa: CAIRSGGSPYGYTF
CDR3nt: TGTGCCATCAGGAGCGGGGGATCCCCCTATGGCTACACCTTC

j_gene: TRBJ1-2
d_gene: .
v_gene: TRBV5-8
abundance: .
CDR3aa: CASSPPQGRSFYGYTF
CDR3nt: TGTGCCAGCAGCCCCCCCCAGGGGAGGTCTTTCTATGGCTACACCTTC

j_gene: TRBJ1-5
d_gene: .
v_gene: TRBV19
abundance: many
CDR3aa: CASSNAARSNQPQHF
CDR3nt: TGTGCCAGTAGTAATGCCGCAAGGAGCAATCAGCCCCAGCATTTT

j_gene: TRBJ1-1
d_gene: .
v_gene: TRBV7-9
abundance: .
CDR3aa: CASGQGLNTEAFF
CDR3nt: TGTGCCAGCGGCCAGGGGTTGAACACTGAAGCTTTCTTT

j_gene: TRBJ2-3
d_gene: TRBD1
v_gene: TRBV12-3/TRBV12-4
abundance: many
CDR3aa: CASTFLSTGRADTQYF
CDR3nt: TGTGCCAGCACCTTTTTATCGACAGGGCGAGCAGATACGCAGTATTTT

j_gene: TRBJ2-3
d_gene: TRBD2
v_gene: TRBV11-2
abundance: many
CDR3aa: CASSFLAGGLHTDTQYF
CDR3nt: TGTGCCAGCAGCTTTCTAGCGGGAGGGCTCCACACAGATACGCAGTATTTT

j_gene: TRBJ2-5
d_gene: .
v_gene: TRBV18
abundance: few
CDR3aa: CASSPLAGQTSQETQYF
CDR3nt: TGTGCCAGCTCACCACTGGCCGGACAGACCTCTCAAGAGACCCAGTACTTC

j_gene: TRBJ2-5
d_gene: .
v_gene: TRBV5-1
abundance: few
CDR3aa: CASTRDRQGGGETQYF
CDR3nt: TGCGCCAGCACCCGAGACCGACAGGGAGGAGGGGAGACCCAGTACTTC

j_gene: TRBJ2-2
d_gene: TRBD1
v_gene: TRBV20-1
abundance: .
CDR3aa: CSARLGTVGTGELFF
CDR3nt: TGCAGTGCTAGACTCGGGACAGTAGGCACCGGGGAGCTGTTTTTT

j_gene: TRBJ1-4
d_gene: .
v_gene: TRBV6-1
abundance: many
CDR3aa: CASSERVAANEKLFF
CDR3nt: TGTGCCAGCAGTGAACGGGTTGCAGCTAATGAAAAACTGTTTTTT

j_gene: TRBJ2-3
d_gene: TRBD2
v_gene: TRBV13
abundance: many
CDR3aa: CASRPSGGADTQYF
CDR3nt: TGTGCCAGCAGACCTAGCGGGGGGGCGGATACGCAGTATTTT

j_gene: TRBJ2-5
d_gene: .
v_gene: TRBV6-2/TRBV6-3
abundance: many
CDR3aa: CASSYRVWRIQQETQYF
CDR3nt: TGTGCCAGCAGTTATAGGGTCTGGAGGATTCAACAAGAGACCCAGTACTTC

j_gene: TRBJ1-6
d_gene: .
v_gene: TRBV11-2
abundance: .
CDR3aa: CASSLARAQGSPLHF
CDR3nt: TGTGCCAGCAGCTTAGCCAGGGCCCAGGGATCACCCCTCCACTTT

j_gene: TRBJ2-7
d_gene: TRBD2
v_gene: TRBV19
abundance: many
CDR3aa: CASSMASGTYEQYF
CDR3nt: TGTGCCAGTAGTATGGCTAGCGGGACGTACGAGCAGTACTTC

j_gene: TRBJ2-3
d_gene: .
v_gene: TRBV12-3/TRBV12-4
abundance: many
CDR3aa: CASSLQSPTDTQYF
CDR3nt: TGTGCCAGCAGTCTACAGTCTCCCACAGATACGCAGTATTTT

j_gene: TRBJ2-1
d_gene: .
v_gene: TRBV5-4
abundance: .
CDR3aa: CASSTGLAQYNEQFF
CDR3nt: TGTGCCAGCAGCACCGGGCTAGCGCAGTACAATGAGCAGTTCTTC

j_gene: TRBJ1-4
d_gene: .
v_gene: TRBV6-4
abundance: many
CDR3aa: CASSDLEGATNEKLFF
CDR3nt: TGTGCCAGCAGTGACTTGGAGGGTGCAACTAATGAAAAACTGTTTTTT

j_gene: TRBJ2-2
d_gene: TRBD2
v_gene: TRBV20-1
abundance: many
CDR3aa: CSASGSRNTGELFF
CDR3nt: TGCAGTGCCAGCGGGAGTCGGAACACCGGGGAGCTGTTTTTT

j_gene: TRBJ2-3
d_gene: TRBD1
v_gene: TRBV30
abundance: .
CDR3aa: CAWSSGGEDTQYF
CDR3nt: TGTGCCTGGAGTTCAGGGGGCGAAGATACGCAGTATTTT

j_gene: TRBJ1-2
d_gene: .
v_gene: TRBV7-2
abundance: many
CDR3aa: CASSLSGALYGYTF
CDR3nt: TGTGCCAGCAGCTTATCCGGGGCTCTCTATGGCTACACCTTC

j_gene: TRBJ2-3
d_gene: .
v_gene: TRBV10-3
abundance: .
CDR3aa: CAISGSDVFTNTQYF
CDR3nt: TGTGCCATCAGTGGCTCGGACGTCTTCACAAATACGCAGTATTTT

j_gene: TRBJ2-1
d_gene: TRBD2
v_gene: TRBV12-3/TRBV12-4
abundance: .
CDR3aa: CASSFSFWAGDIHSYNEQFF
CDR3nt: TGTGCCAGCAGTTTCAGTTTTTGGGCGGGAGATATCCACTCCTACAATGAGCAGTTCTTC

j_gene: TRBJ2-2
d_gene: .
v_gene: TRBV6-1
abundance: .
CDR3aa: CASSQLLTNTGELFF
CDR3nt: TGTGCCAGCAGTCAACTACTAACGAACACCGGGGAGCTGTTTTTT

j_gene: TRBJ1-4
d_gene: .
v_gene: TRBV30
abundance: .
CDR3aa: CAWGTGTPNEKLFF
CDR3nt: TGTGCCTGGGGAACCGGGACTCCTAATGAAAAACTGTTTTTT

j_gene: TRBJ2-1
d_gene: .
v_gene: TRBV5-4
abundance: .
CDR3aa: CAGSLAALASRDEQFF
CDR3nt: TGTGCCGGCAGCTTGGCCGCCCTAGCATCTCGTGATGAGCAGTTCTTC

j_gene: TRBJ1-2
d_gene: .
v_gene: TRBV25-1
abundance: once
CDR3aa: CASSLTRLGGEGTWGYTF
CDR3nt: TGTGCCAGCAGCCTTACACGCCTAGGGGGGGAGGGAACTTGGGGCTACACCTTC

j_gene: TRBJ2-7
d_gene: TRBD2
v_gene: TRBV3-1
abundance: .
CDR3aa: CASSHGGGGGEQYF
CDR3nt: TGTGCCAGCAGCCATGGCGGCGGGGGAGGAGAGCAGTACTTC

j_gene: TRBJ2-7
d_gene: TRBD1
v_gene: TRBV20-1
abundance: many
CDR3aa: CSAVPGGQFPYEQYF
CDR3nt: TGCAGTGCCGTTCCAGGGGGCCAATTCCCCTACGAGCAGTACTTC

j_gene: TRBJ1-1
d_gene: .
v_gene: TRBV7-2
abundance: .
CDR3aa: CASSLVQTLDMNTEAFF
CDR3nt: TGTGCCAGCAGCTTAGTCCAGACTCTCGATATGAACACTGAAGCTTTCTTT

j_gene: TRBJ2-3
d_gene: TRBD2
v_gene: TRBV20-1
abundance: many
CDR3aa: CSASPPEAGIIIADTQYF
CDR3nt: TGCAGTGCTAGTCCCCCGGAAGCGGGAATTATTATCGCAGATACGCAGTATTTT

j_gene: TRBJ1-2
d_gene: .
v_gene: TRBV19
abundance: many
CDR3aa: CASSPIPPANYGYTF
CDR3nt: TGTGCCAGTAGTCCAATCCCTCCAGCTAACTATGGCTACACCTTC

j_gene: TRBJ1-4
d_gene: TRBD1
v_gene: TRBV20-1
abundance: many
CDR3aa: CSARDGTGSNEKLFF
CDR3nt: TGCAGTGCTAGAGATGGGACAGGGTCTAATGAAAAACTGTTTTTT

j_gene: TRBJ2-3
d_gene: .
v_gene: TRBV20-1
abundance: many
CDR3aa: CSARIDPDTQYF
CDR3nt: TGCAGTGCTAGAATCGACCCAGATACGCAGTATTTT

j_gene: TRBJ1-5
d_gene: TRBD1
v_gene: TRBV15
abundance: many
CDR3aa: CATSRGTGSGQPQHF
CDR3nt: TGTGCCACCAGCAGAGGGACAGGGTCAGGTCAGCCCCAGCATTTT

j_gene: TRBJ1-4
d_gene: .
v_gene: TRBV4-1
abundance: few
CDR3aa: CASSQDGGGGEKLFF
CDR3nt: TGCGCCAGCAGCCAAGATGGGGGGGGCGGTGAAAAACTGTTTTTT

j_gene: TRBJ2-1
d_gene: TRBD1
v_gene: TRBV7-6
abundance: many
CDR3aa: CASSLGTGRSSYNEQFF
CDR3nt: TGTGCCAGCAGCCTAGGGACAGGACGAAGCTCCTACAATGAGCAGTTCTTC

j_gene: TRBJ1-2
d_gene: .
v_gene: TRBV19
abundance: many
CDR3aa: CASSIGRGQVDGYTF
CDR3nt: TGTGCCAGTAGTATCGGCCGAGGGCAGGTTGATGGCTACACCTTC

j_gene: TRBJ2-1
d_gene: TRBD2
v_gene: TRBV19
abundance: many
CDR3aa: CASLNLAGGDEQFF
CDR3nt: TGTGCCAGTCTCAACCTAGCGGGAGGGGATGAGCAGTTCTTC

j_gene: TRBJ2-1
d_gene: TRBD2
v_gene: TRBV5-1
abundance: many
CDR3aa: CASSAGLAGGWYNEQFF
CDR3nt: TGCGCCAGCAGCGCGGGACTAGCGGGAGGGTGGTACAATGAGCAGTTCTTC

j_gene: TRBJ2-6
d_gene: .
v_gene: TRBV19
abundance: .
CDR3aa: CASSMGQGLSGANVLTF
CDR3nt: TGTGCCAGTTCCATGGGGCAGGGCCTAAGTGGGGCCAACGTCCTGACTTTC

j_gene: TRBJ2-1
d_gene: .
v_gene: TRBV19
abundance: many
CDR3aa: CASSSGRPSSYNEQFF
CDR3nt: TGTGCCAGTAGCAGTGGACGACCTAGCTCCTACAATGAGCAGTTCTTC

j_gene: TRBJ2-5
d_gene: .
v_gene: TRBV3-1
abundance: .
CDR3aa: CASSQDRLGTLEETRYF
CDR3nt: TGTGCCAGCAGCCAAGATCGATTGGGGACGTTGGAGGAGACCCGGTACTTC

j_gene: TRBJ2-1
d_gene: .
v_gene: TRBV5-1
abundance: few
CDR3aa: CASSAAAFNDQFF
CDR3nt: TGCGCCAGCAGTGCAGCAGCATTCAATGACCAGTTCTTC

j_gene: TRBJ2-3
d_gene: .
v_gene: TRBV28
abundance: .
CDR3aa: CASSFRWGTDTQYF
CDR3nt: TGTGCCAGCAGTTTTCGGTGGGGCACAGATACGCAGTATTTT